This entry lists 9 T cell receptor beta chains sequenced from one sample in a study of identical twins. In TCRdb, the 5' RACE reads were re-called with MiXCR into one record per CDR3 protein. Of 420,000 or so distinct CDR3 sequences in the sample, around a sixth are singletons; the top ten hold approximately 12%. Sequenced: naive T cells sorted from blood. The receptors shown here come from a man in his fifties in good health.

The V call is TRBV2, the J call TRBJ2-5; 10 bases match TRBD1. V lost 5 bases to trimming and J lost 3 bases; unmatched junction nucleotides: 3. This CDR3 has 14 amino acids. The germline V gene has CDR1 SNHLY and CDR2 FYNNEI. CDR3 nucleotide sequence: TGTGCCAGCAGTCAGACAGGGGGCGAAGAGACCCAGTACTTC. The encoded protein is CASSQTGGEETQYF.

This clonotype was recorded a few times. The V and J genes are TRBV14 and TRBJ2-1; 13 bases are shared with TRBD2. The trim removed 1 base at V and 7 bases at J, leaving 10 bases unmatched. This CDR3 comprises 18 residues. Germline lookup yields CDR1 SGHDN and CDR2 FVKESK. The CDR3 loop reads CASSQVAGLAGRRNEQFF. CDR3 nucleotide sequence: TGTGCCAGCAGCCAAGTGGCGGGACTAGCGGGACGAAGGAATGAGCAGTTCTTC.

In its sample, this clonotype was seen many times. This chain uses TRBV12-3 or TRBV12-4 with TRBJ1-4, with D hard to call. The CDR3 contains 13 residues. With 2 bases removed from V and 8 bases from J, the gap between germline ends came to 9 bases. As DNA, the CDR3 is TGTGCCAGCAGTTTATTTGGGGAGGAAAAACTGTTTTTT. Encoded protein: CASSLFGEEKLFF.

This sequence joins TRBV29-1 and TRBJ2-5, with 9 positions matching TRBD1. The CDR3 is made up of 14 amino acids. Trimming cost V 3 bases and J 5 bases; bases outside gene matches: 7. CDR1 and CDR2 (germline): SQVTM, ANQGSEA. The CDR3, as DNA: TGCAGCGTTGATGGGGGACAGGGACAGGAGACCCAGTACTTC. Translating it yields CSVDGGQGQETQYF.

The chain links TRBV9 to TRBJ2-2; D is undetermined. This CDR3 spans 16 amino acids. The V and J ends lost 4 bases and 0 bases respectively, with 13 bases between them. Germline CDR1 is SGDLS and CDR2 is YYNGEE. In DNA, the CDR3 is TGTGCCAGCAGCCCTCGTAGCAGCCCGAACACCGGGGAGCTGTTTTTT. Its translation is CASSPRSSPNTGELFF.

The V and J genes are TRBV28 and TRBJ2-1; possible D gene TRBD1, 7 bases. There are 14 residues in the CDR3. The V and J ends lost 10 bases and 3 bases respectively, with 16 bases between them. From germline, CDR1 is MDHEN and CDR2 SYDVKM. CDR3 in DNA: TGTGCCACCAGGGGGGACAGCTTCTACAATGAGCAGTTCTTC. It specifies CATRGDSFYNEQFF. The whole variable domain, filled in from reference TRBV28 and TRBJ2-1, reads DVKVTQSSRYLVKRTGEKVFLECVQDMDHENMFWYRQDPGLGLRLIYFSYDVKMKEKGDIPEGYSVSREKKERFSLILESASTNQTSMYLCATRGDSFYNEQFFGPGTRLTVL.

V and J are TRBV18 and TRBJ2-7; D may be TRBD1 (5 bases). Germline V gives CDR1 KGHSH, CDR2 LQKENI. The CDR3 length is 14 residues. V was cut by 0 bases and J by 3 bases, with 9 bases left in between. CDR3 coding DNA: TGTGCCAGCTCACCACCTCAGGGCGTCTACGAGCAGTACTTC. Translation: CASSPPQGVYEQYF.

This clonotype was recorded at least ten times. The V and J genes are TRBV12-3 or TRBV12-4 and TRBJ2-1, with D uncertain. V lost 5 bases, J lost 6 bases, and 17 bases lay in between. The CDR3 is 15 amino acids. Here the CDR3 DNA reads TGTGCCAGCAGTCCCTACTTAGAAGGGTCCAATGAGCAGTTCTTC. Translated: CASSPYLEGSNEQFF.

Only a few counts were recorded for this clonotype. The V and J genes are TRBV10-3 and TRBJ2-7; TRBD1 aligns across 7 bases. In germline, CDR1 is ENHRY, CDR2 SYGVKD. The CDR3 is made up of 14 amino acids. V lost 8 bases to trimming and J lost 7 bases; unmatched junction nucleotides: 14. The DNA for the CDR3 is TGTGCCATCGCTGCCGGACAGGACGTTTTGGAGCAGTACTTC. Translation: CAIAAGQDVLEQYF.